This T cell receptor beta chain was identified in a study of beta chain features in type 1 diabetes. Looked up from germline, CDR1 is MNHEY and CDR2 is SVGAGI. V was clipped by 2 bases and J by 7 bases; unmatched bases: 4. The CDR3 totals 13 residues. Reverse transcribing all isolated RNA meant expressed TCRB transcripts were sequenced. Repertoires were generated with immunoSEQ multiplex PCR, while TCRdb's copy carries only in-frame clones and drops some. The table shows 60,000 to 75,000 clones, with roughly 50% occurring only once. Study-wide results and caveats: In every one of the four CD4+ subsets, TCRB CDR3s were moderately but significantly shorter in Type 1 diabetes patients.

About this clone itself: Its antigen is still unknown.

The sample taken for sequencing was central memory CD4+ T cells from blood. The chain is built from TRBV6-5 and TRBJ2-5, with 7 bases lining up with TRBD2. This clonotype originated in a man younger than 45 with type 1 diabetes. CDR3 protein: CASSYRPGGTQYF. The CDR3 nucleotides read TGTGCCAGCAGTTACCGACCGGGGGGGACCCAGTACTTC.